A selection of T cell receptor beta chains follows, all from one sample in a study of fetal regulatory T cell absence and autoimmunity. TCRdb's copy holds only in-frame clones and misses some; the assay was immunoSEQ multiplex PCR. The sample yields roughly 95,000 clones, roughly 78% seen once. Sample: pancreas tissue. These receptors all stem from a male donor with IPEX syndrome. CDR3s include the opening cysteine and the closing phenylalanine or tryptophan. The D gene is left open where the match is weak. Expanded clones get a size class; other rows say once, few or many, or leave the size out.

CDR3aa: CASSNYDRGLGEQYF; CDR3nt: TGTGCCAGCAGTAATTATGACAGGGGGCTGGGGGAGCAGTACTTC; v_gene: TRBV2; j_gene: TRBJ2-7; len: 15; d_gene: TRBD1; abundance: NA
CDR3aa: CASSSGYNSPLHF; CDR3nt: TGTGCCAGCAGTTCAGGGTATAATTCACCCCTCCACTTT; v_gene: TRBV6-5; j_gene: TRBJ1-6; len: 13; d_gene: NA; abundance: few
CDR3aa: CASSLGVKNTGELFF; CDR3nt: TGCGCCAGCAGCTTGGGCGTTAAGAACACCGGGGAGCTGTTTTTT; v_gene: TRBV5-1; j_gene: TRBJ2-2; len: 15; d_gene: NA; abundance: few
CDR3aa: CASSELEAFF; CDR3nt: TGTGCCAGCAGTGAGCTCGAAGCTTTCTTT; v_gene: TRBV6-1; j_gene: TRBJ1-1; len: 10; d_gene: NA; abundance: NA
CDR3aa: CASSTRQGESGYTF; CDR3nt: TGTGCCAGTAGTACCAGACAGGGAGAGTCTGGCTACACCTTC; v_gene: TRBV19; j_gene: TRBJ1-2; len: 14; d_gene: TRBD1; abundance: NA
CDR3aa: CASSLHSTGNTIYF; CDR3nt: TGTGCCAGCAGCTTACACAGCACTGGAAACACCATATATTTT; v_gene: TRBV11-3; j_gene: TRBJ1-3; len: 14; d_gene: NA; abundance: NA
CDR3aa: CASSLGSNTGELFF; CDR3nt: TGTGCCAGCAGCTTAGGTTCGAACACCGGGGAGCTGTTTTTT; v_gene: TRBV11-3; j_gene: TRBJ2-2; len: 14; d_gene: NA; abundance: NA
CDR3aa: CASSVAAGGNYGYTF; CDR3nt: TGTGCCAGCAGCGTAGCTGCAGGGGGGAACTATGGCTACACCTTC; v_gene: TRBV9; j_gene: TRBJ1-2; len: 15; d_gene: TRBD1; abundance: NA
CDR3aa: CASSQDRGGFSNYGYTF; CDR3nt: TGTGCCAGCAGCCAGGACAGGGGAGGCTTTTCTAACTATGGCTACACCTTC; v_gene: TRBV5-5; j_gene: TRBJ1-2; len: 17; d_gene: TRBD1; abundance: NA
CDR3aa: CASSLTSGSVGELFF; CDR3nt: TGTGCCAGCAGCTTGACTAGCGGGAGCGTCGGGGAGCTGTTTTTT; v_gene: TRBV5-5; j_gene: TRBJ2-2; len: 15; d_gene: TRBD2; abundance: few
CDR3aa: CASSPDWDAYEQYF; CDR3nt: TGCGCCAGCAGCCCGGACTGGGACGCCTACGAGCAGTACTTC; v_gene: TRBV5-1; j_gene: TRBJ2-7; len: 14; d_gene: NA; abundance: NA
CDR3aa: CASSLTGSEHTEAFF; CDR3nt: TGTGCCAGCTCACTAACAGGGTCGGAACACACTGAAGCTTTCTTT; v_gene: TRBV18; j_gene: TRBJ1-1; len: 15; d_gene: NA; abundance: NA
CDR3aa: CASSYDGDTEAFF; CDR3nt: TGTGCCAGCAGTTACGACGGGGACACTGAAGCTTTCTTT; v_gene: TRBV6-6; j_gene: TRBJ1-1; len: 13; d_gene: NA; abundance: NA
CDR3aa: CASSRSGRVTDTQYF; CDR3nt: TGTGCCAGCAGCCGTAGCGGGAGAGTCACAGATACGCAGTATTTT; v_gene: TRBV5-6; j_gene: TRBJ2-3; len: 15; d_gene: TRBD2; abundance: NA
CDR3aa: CASSTFGSSYGYTF; CDR3nt: TGTGCCAGTAGTACCTTCGGCAGTTCCTATGGCTACACCTTC; v_gene: TRBV19; j_gene: TRBJ1-2; len: 14; d_gene: NA; abundance: once
CDR3aa: CASSRLDQTEQYF; CDR3nt: TGCGCCAGCAGCCGCCTCGACCAGACCGAGCAGTACTTC; v_gene: TRBV4-1; j_gene: TRBJ2-7; len: 13; d_gene: NA; abundance: NA
CDR3aa: CASSSPGTATNEKLFF; CDR3nt: TGTGCCAGTAGTTCTCCCGGGACGGCAACTAATGAAAAACTGTTTTTT; v_gene: TRBV19; j_gene: TRBJ1-4; len: 16; d_gene: NA; abundance: NA
CDR3aa: CASSEAGGASGNTIYF; CDR3nt: TGTGCCAGCAGTGAAGCAGGGGGCGCTTCGGGAAACACCATATATTTT; v_gene: TRBV2; j_gene: TRBJ1-3; len: 16; d_gene: TRBD1; abundance: NA
CDR3aa: CASSTRPSRELAGLINLRAEAFF; CDR3nt: TGCGCCAGCAGTACCCGCCCATCCCGGGAATTAGCAGGCCTGATTAACTTAAGGGCTGAAGCTTTCTTT; v_gene: TRBV5-1; j_gene: TRBJ1-1; len: 23; d_gene: NA; abundance: NA
CDR3aa: CASSQAPSGGGTEAFF; CDR3nt: TGCGCCAGCAGCCAAGCTCCCTCAGGGGGCGGCACTGAAGCTTTCTTT; v_gene: TRBV4-1; j_gene: TRBJ1-1; len: 16; d_gene: TRBD1; abundance: NA
CDR3aa: CASRSGGGKAYNEQFF; CDR3nt: TGTGCCAGCCGTTCAGGGGGCGGGAAGGCGTACAATGAGCAGTTCTTC; v_gene: TRBV27; j_gene: TRBJ2-1; len: 16; d_gene: TRBD1; abundance: NA
CDR3aa: CASSPTGRRADTQYF; CDR3nt: TGTGCCAGCAGTCCGACAGGGAGGAGGGCAGATACGCAGTATTTT; v_gene: TRBV6-5; j_gene: TRBJ2-3; len: 15; d_gene: NA; abundance: NA
CDR3aa: CASSYRRDAYNEQFF; CDR3nt: TGTGCCAGCAGTTACAGGAGGGATGCTTACAATGAGCAGTTCTTC; v_gene: TRBV21-1; j_gene: TRBJ2-1; len: 15; d_gene: NA; abundance: NA
CDR3aa: CAWSFYNEQFF; CDR3nt: TGTGCCTGGAGTTTCTACAATGAGCAGTTCTTC; v_gene: TRBV30; j_gene: TRBJ2-1; len: 11; d_gene: NA; abundance: NA
CDR3aa: CASSQDLNNNYGYTF; CDR3nt: TGTGCCAGCAGCCAAGATCTAAACAACAACTATGGCTACACCTTC; v_gene: TRBV14; j_gene: TRBJ1-2; len: 15; d_gene: NA; abundance: once
CDR3aa: CASSWRSGSHLGETQYF; CDR3nt: TGCGCCAGCAGCTGGAGGAGCGGGAGTCACCTCGGGGAGACCCAGTACTTC; v_gene: TRBV5-1; j_gene: TRBJ2-5; len: 17; d_gene: TRBD2; abundance: NA
CDR3aa: CASRWTSGYYEQYF; CDR3nt: TGTGCCAGCAGGTGGACTAGCGGTTACTACGAGCAGTACTTC; v_gene: TRBV6-1; j_gene: TRBJ2-7; len: 14; d_gene: TRBD2; abundance: NA
CDR3aa: CASGFKGFGGELFF; CDR3nt: TGTGCTAGTGGTTTTAAGGGGTTCGGCGGGGAGCTGTTTTTT; v_gene: TRBV12-5; j_gene: TRBJ2-2; len: 14; d_gene: NA; abundance: NA
CDR3aa: CASNRVPFSNEQFF; CDR3nt: TGCGCCAGCAACCGGGTCCCCTTTTCCAATGAGCAGTTCTTC; v_gene: TRBV5-1; j_gene: TRBJ2-1; len: 14; d_gene: NA; abundance: NA
CDR3aa: CASSLAGDNEQFF; CDR3nt: TGCGCCAGCAGCTTGGCAGGGGACAATGAGCAGTTCTTC; v_gene: TRBV5-1; j_gene: TRBJ2-1; len: 13; d_gene: NA; abundance: NA
CDR3aa: CASSWNSGSSALVYEQYF; CDR3nt: TGTGCCAGCAGCTGGAATAGCGGGAGCTCGGCCCTAGTCTACGAGCAGTACTTC; v_gene: TRBV5-5; j_gene: TRBJ2-7; len: 18; d_gene: TRBD2; abundance: few
CDR3aa: CASEGGWEETQYF; CDR3nt: TGTGCCAGCGAGGGTGGTTGGGAAGAGACCCAGTACTTC; v_gene: TRBV7-8; j_gene: TRBJ2-5; len: 13; d_gene: NA; abundance: NA